A selection of T cell receptor beta chains follows, all from one sample in a study of PD-1 blockade in classical Hodgkin lymphoma. Using immunoSEQ multiplex PCR, the repertoire was profiled, and TCRdb retains in-frame clones only, with some absent. The table records fewer than 45,000 clones, 86% of them present only once. This material consisted of peripheral blood mononuclear cells (PBMCs), taken before the second cycle of nivolumab. These receptor sequences come from a human donor with classical Hodgkin lymphoma. Each CDR3 is given with its conserved first and last residue. Each record gives: J gene, clone size, D gene, V gene, CDR3 protein, CDR3 DNA. D genes are given only for firm matches. Size values are once, few and many counts, or a class for expanded clones, and some rows have none.

TRBJ1-2	once	-	TRBV28	CASSYPYGYTF	TGTGCCAGCAGTTATCCTTATGGCTACACCTTC
TRBJ1-2	once	-	TRBV7-2	CASSLVFDRLIGYTF	TGTGCCAGCAGCTTAGTCTTCGACCGGCTAATCGGCTACACCTTC
TRBJ2-3	-	TRBD2	TRBV28	CASSSTSVSDTQYF	TGTGCCAGCAGTTCGACTAGCGTCTCAGATACGCAGTATTTT
TRBJ2-1	few	-	TRBV6-5	CASSYGGEQFF	TGTGCCAGCAGTTACGGCGGTGAGCAGTTCTTC
TRBJ2-3	-	-	TRBV9	CASSVHQDRAFYTQYF	TGTGCCAGCAGCGTACACCAGGACAGAGCCTTCTATACGCAGTATTTT
TRBJ1-2	-	TRBD1	TRBV7-6	CASSPDRAYGYTF	TGTGCCAGCAGCCCGGACAGGGCCTATGGCTACACCTTC
TRBJ2-2	-	TRBD2	TRBV27	CASKGASGRIGELFF	TGTGCCAGCAAGGGAGCTAGCGGGAGGATCGGGGAGCTGTTTTTT
TRBJ2-7	-	-	TRBV7-9	CASSYGTVSYEQYF	TGTGCCAGCAGCTACGGGACTGTATCCTACGAGCAGTACTTC
TRBJ2-7	-	TRBD2	TRBV27	CASRGSGTGSEQYF	TGTGCCAGCAGGGGTAGCGGGACGGGGAGCGAGCAGTACTTC
TRBJ2-1	-	TRBD2	TRBV7-2	CASSLAAGGNYNEQFF	TGTGCCAGCAGCTTAGCGGCGGGGGGAAACTACAATGAGCAGTTCTTC
TRBJ2-5	-	TRBD2	TRBV5-1	CASSTPLAGDETQYF	TGCGCCAGCAGCACGCCCCTAGCGGGGGATGAGACCCAGTACTTC
TRBJ2-3	-	-	TRBV19	CASSIANPDTQYF	TGTGCCAGTAGTATCGCTAACCCGGATACGCAGTATTTT
TRBJ2-5	-	-	TRBV18	CASSPQGTQETQYF	TGTGCCAGCTCACCACAGGGGACTCAAGAGACCCAGTACTTC
TRBJ1-1	-	-	TRBV7-2	CASSQRQKNTEAFF	TGTGCCAGCAGCCAACGACAGAAGAACACTGAAGCTTTCTTT
TRBJ1-3	-	TRBD1	TRBV19	CASTRDRVHSGNTIYF	TGTGCCAGTACCCGGGACAGGGTTCACTCTGGAAACACCATATATTTT
TRBJ2-2	-	-	TRBV20-1	CSVENTGELFF	TGCAGTGTAGAGAACACCGGGGAGCTGTTTTTT
TRBJ2-1	-	TRBD2	TRBV29-1	CSVESSGRTYNEQFF	TGCAGCGTTGAATCGAGCGGGAGGACCTACAATGAGCAGTTCTTC
TRBJ2-7	-	-	TRBV19	CASSITLSYEQYF	TGTGCCAGTAGTATAACACTGTCCTACGAGCAGTACTTC
TRBJ1-1	-	-	TRBV5-6	CASSLYGVRMNTEAFF	TGTGCCAGCAGCTTGTACGGTGTAAGAATGAACACTGAAGCTTTCTTT
TRBJ1-2	-	-	TRBV15	CATSRDRGGNYGYTF	TGTGCCACCAGCAGAGACAGAGGGGGGAACTATGGCTACACCTTC
TRBJ1-6	-	-	TRBV10-2	CASRDTLNSPLHF	TGCGCCAGTCGGGACACCCTGAATTCACCCCTCCACTTT
TRBJ1-1	-	-	TRBV6-5	CASSLISVGSTEAFF	TGTGCCAGCAGTCTCATCTCGGTGGGGAGCACTGAAGCTTTCTTT
TRBJ2-5	-	-	TRBV2	CASSRDNQETQYF	TGTGCCAGCAGCCGGGACAACCAAGAGACCCAGTACTTC
TRBJ2-5	-	-	TRBV7-2	CASSSTRQEETQYF	TGTGCCAGCAGCTCGACACGACAGGAAGAGACCCAGTACTTC
TRBJ2-6	-	-	TRBV5-1	CASNRNSGANVLTF	TGCGCCAGCAACCGGAACTCTGGGGCCAACGTCCTGACTTTC
TRBJ2-1	-	TRBD2	TRBV27	CASKKAGGPGEQFF	TGTGCCAGCAAGAAAGCGGGAGGGCCGGGTGAGCAGTTCTTC
TRBJ2-7	-	-	TRBV21-1	CARPGQKTYEQYF	TGTGCCAGACCGGGACAGAAAACCTACGAGCAGTACTTC
TRBJ2-1	-	-	TRBV27	CASKGATLSYNEQFF	TGTGCCAGCAAGGGAGCAACCCTCTCCTACAATGAGCAGTTCTTC
TRBJ1-6	-	-	TRBV4-3	CASSQGRGNSPLHF	TGCGCCAGCAGCCAAGGGCGGGGGAATTCACCCCTCCACTTT
TRBJ2-3	-	TRBD2	TRBV19	CASRDPSGGSTDTQYF	TGTGCCAGTAGGGATCCCAGCGGGGGGAGCACAGATACGCAGTATTTT
TRBJ1-2	-	-	TRBV5-1	CASSSDFGGYTF	TGCGCCAGCAGCTCGGACTTCGGCGGCTACACCTTC
TRBJ2-3	-	-	TRBV5-1	CASSPPGARDTQYF	TGCGCCAGCAGCCCCCCGGGGGCTCGAGATACGCAGTATTTT
TRBJ2-2	-	-	TRBV25-1	CASSGTQEGRRVRELFF	TGTGCCAGCAGCGGGACTCAGGAGGGGCGGAGAGTCCGGGAGCTGTTTTTT
TRBJ1-6	-	TRBD1	TRBV5-5	CASSLRHGTVLSSYNSPLHF	TGTGCCAGCAGCCTAAGGCACGGGACAGTTCTGAGCTCCTATAATTCACCCCTCCACTTT
TRBJ1-5	-	-	TRBV9	CASSVGTGREPQHF	TGTGCCAGCAGCGTAGGAACCGGGCGGGAGCCCCAGCATTTT
TRBJ2-3	-	TRBD1	TRBV2	CASSRQGWTDTQYF	TGTGCCAGCAGTAGACAGGGATGGACAGATACGCAGTATTTT
TRBJ2-2	-	-	TRBV25-1	CASSTAGSGNTGELFF	TGTGCCAGCAGTACCGCCGGGAGCGGAAACACCGGGGAGCTGTTTTTT
TRBJ1-5	-	-	TRBV7-2	CASSLLRTSNQPQHF	TGTGCCAGCAGCTTATTAAGGACCAGCAATCAGCCCCAGCATTTT
TRBJ2-2	-	TRBD2	TRBV5-1	CASSGKGLAGSAGELFF	TGCGCCAGCAGCGGCAAGGGACTAGCGGGGTCTGCCGGGGAGCTGTTTTTT
TRBJ1-6	-	-	TRBV7-9	CASSLALGGESNSPLHF	TGTGCCAGCAGCTTAGCGCTAGGAGGGGAGTCTAATTCACCCCTCCACTTT
TRBJ2-5	once	-	TRBV28	CASSRVSQYF	TGTGCCAGCAGCAGGGTCTCCCAGTACTTC
TRBJ2-7	-	TRBD2	TRBV28	CASSLPRGSGRPSYEQYF	TGTGCCAGCAGTTTACCGCGTGGTAGCGGGAGGCCTTCCTACGAGCAGTACTTC
TRBJ2-1	-	TRBD2	TRBV19	CASGGLSGRGNNEQFF	TGTGCCAGTGGGGGTCTAAGCGGGAGAGGAAACAATGAGCAGTTCTTC
TRBJ1-5	-	TRBD1	TRBV7-3	CASSYRGPYQPQHF	TGTGCCAGCAGCTACAGGGGACCTTATCAGCCCCAGCATTTT
TRBJ2-1	-	TRBD1	TRBV6-1	CASSETDRYREQFF	TGTGCCAGCAGTGAAACGGACAGGTATAGGGAGCAGTTCTTC